The clone carrying this T cell receptor beta chain was counted between two and nine times. This record belongs to a study of regulatory T cells in long-lasting Graves disease. Study-wide context: Freshly diagnosed Graves' patients had used antithyroid drugs for under 3 months.

Time point meaning: newly diagnosed GD, antithyroid drugs for less than 3 months. TCR sequences were obtained from RNA taken from PBMCs. The CDR3 loop spans 16 amino acids. In germline, CDR1 is LGHDT, CDR2 YNNKEL (reference sequence). Trimming cost V 3 bases and J 6 bases; bases outside gene matches: 10. Both iRepertoire HTBI primers and Arm-PCR of CDR3 regions were used to build the TCR beta libraries. From the multiplex PCR reads, TCRdb called clonotypes with MiXCR, one entry per CDR3 protein. The table has about 560,000 distinct CDR3 sequences, 15% to 20% seen once; the top ten hold around 12%. This same sample was also part of a study on T cells in Graves' hyperthyroidism and ophthalmopathy. As that study records: RT-PCR in the first round (using the HTBI primer set) targeted the TCR CDR3.

The TCR was taken from a young man with Graves disease. This chain connects TRBV3-1 to TRBJ2-2; 7 bases line up with TRBD2. The source material was peripheral blood mononuclear cells (PBMCs), sampled at new diagnosis, from a patient treated with antithyroid drugs. The DNA for the CDR3 is TGTGCCAGCAGCCACGCACTAGCGTATACCGCCGGGGAGCTGTTTTTT. This gives the protein CASSHALAYTAGELFF.